This T cell receptor beta chain emerged from a study of blood T cell repertoires in COVID-19. Turning to the study itself: PBMCs, B-cell-depleted T cells, or T cells provided the cDNA or gDNA that made up the material.

Original analysis: Counts of nucleated cells, estimated from reference gene primer amplification, were obtained. Method: immunoSEQ multiplex PCR; TCRdb's copy keeps in-frame clones and lacks some. That table furnishes V, J and clone size, whereas the DNA furnished D and trimming. The sample comprises over 100,000 clones, 80% to 90% of which are singletons, and roughly 4.3% rests with the top ten. This CDR3 is 16 amino acids long. V dropped 0 bases and J dropped 0 bases, with 12 bases sitting between them. CDR1 and CDR2 from the germline V gene are MNHEY and SVGEGT. This clone was found once. The specimen was peripheral blood. This sequence was found in a man in his fifties or sixties with COVID-19, enrolled during active disease. The V call is TRBV6-2 or TRBV6-3, the J call TRBJ2-7, with a weak D call TRBD2 (6 bases). CDR3 bases: TGTGCCAGCAGTTACTCGAGGAGGGGAAACTCCTACGAGCAGTACTTC. Amino acids: CASSYSRRGNSYEQYF.